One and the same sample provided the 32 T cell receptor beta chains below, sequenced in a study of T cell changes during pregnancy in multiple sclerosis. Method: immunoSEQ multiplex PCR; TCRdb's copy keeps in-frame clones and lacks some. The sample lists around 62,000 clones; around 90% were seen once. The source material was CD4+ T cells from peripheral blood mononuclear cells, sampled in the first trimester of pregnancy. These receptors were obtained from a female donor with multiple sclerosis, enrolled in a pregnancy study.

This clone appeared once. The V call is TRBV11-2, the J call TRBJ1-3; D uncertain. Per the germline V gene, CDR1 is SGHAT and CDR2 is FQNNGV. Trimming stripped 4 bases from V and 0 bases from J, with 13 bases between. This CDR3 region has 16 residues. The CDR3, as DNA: TGTGCCAGCAGCTCAACCGGGTCGAGCTCTGGAAACACCATATATTTT. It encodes CASSSTGSSSGNTIYF. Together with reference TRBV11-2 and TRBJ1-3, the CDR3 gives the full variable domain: EAGVAQSPRYKIIEKRQSVAFWCNPISGHATLYWYQQILGQGPKLLIQFQNNGVVDDSQLPKDRFSAERLKGVDSTLKIQPAKLEDSAVYLCASSSTGSSSGNTIYFGEGSWLTVV.

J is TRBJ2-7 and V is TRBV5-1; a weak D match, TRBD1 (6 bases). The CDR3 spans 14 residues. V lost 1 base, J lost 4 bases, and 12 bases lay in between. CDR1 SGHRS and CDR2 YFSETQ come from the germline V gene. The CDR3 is CASSLFTGTYEQYF. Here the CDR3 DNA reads TGCGCCAGCAGCTTGTTCACAGGGACGTACGAGCAGTACTTC.

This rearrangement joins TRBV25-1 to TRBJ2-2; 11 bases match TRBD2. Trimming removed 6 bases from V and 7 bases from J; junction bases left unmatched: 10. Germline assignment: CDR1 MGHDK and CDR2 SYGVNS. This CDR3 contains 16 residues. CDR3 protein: CASRSPSGGSGGELFF. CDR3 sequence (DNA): TGTGCCAGCAGATCTCCTAGCGGGGGGTCCGGCGGGGAGCTGTTTTTT.

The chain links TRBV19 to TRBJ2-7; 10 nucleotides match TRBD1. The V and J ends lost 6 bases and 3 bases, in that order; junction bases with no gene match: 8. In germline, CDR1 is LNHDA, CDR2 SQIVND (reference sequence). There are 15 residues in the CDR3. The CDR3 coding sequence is TGTGCCAGTAGATCCCGGGGACAGGGGCGCTACGAGCAGTACTTC. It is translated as CASRSRGQGRYEQYF.

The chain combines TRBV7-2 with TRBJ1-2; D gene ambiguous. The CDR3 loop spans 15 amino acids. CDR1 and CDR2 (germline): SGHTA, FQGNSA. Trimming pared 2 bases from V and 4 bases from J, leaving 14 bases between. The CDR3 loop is CASSLYGGRGYGYTF. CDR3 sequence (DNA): TGTGCCAGCAGCTTATATGGAGGACGGGGCTATGGCTACACCTTC.

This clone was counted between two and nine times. The CDR3 DNA follows: TGTGCCAGCAGCCAAGAACCGTACAGGGTTACGCAGTATTTT. Protein sequence: CASSQEPYRVTQYF. The chain combines TRBV4-2 with TRBJ2-3; D perhaps matches TRBD1 (6 bases). The length of the CDR3 is 14 residues. With 0 bases removed from V and 8 bases from J, the gap between germline ends came to 12 bases. CDR1 is LGHNA and CDR2 is YNFKEQ in the germline V gene.

The CDR3 DNA reads as TGTGCTAGTGGTCCGACAGGGTTCGGCTATGGCTACACCTTC. It encodes CASGPTGFGYGYTF. The chain has TRBV12-5 and TRBJ1-2, with TRBD1 identical over 7 bases. V lost 5 bases, J lost 4 bases, and 7 bases stayed unmatched. CDR3 length: 14 amino acids. Looked up from germline, CDR1 is LGHNT and CDR2 is FRNRAP. Complete variable domain (other parts from reference TRBV12-5 and TRBJ1-2): DARVTQTPRHKVTEMGQEVTMRCQPILGHNTVFWYRQTMMQGLELLAYFRNRAPLDDSGMPKDRFSAEMPDATLATLKIQPSEPRDSAVYFCASGPTGFGYGYTFGSGTRLTVV.

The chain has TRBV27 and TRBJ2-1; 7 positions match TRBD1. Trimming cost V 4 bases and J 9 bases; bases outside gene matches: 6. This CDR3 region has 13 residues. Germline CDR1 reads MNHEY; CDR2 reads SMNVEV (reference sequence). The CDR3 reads CASSSSRTGEQFF. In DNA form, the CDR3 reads TGTGCCAGCAGTTCATCCAGGACAGGTGAGCAGTTCTTC.

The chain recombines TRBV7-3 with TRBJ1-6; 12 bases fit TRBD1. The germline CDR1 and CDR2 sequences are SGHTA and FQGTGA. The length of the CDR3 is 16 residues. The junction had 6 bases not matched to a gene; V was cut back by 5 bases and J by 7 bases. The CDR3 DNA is TGTGCCAGCAGCCCAAGGGACAGGGGGCTCAATTCACCCCTCCACTTT. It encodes CASSPRDRGLNSPLHF.

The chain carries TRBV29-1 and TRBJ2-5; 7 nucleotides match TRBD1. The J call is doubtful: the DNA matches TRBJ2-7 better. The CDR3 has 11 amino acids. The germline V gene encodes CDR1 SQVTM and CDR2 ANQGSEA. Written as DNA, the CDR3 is TGCAGCCTGATGACAGGGTTCGAGCAGTACTTC. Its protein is CSLMTGFEQYF.

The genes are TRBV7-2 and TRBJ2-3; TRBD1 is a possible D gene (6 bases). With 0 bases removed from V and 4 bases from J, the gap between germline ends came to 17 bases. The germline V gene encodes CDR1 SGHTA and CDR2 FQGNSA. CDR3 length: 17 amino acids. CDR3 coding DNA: TGTGCCAGCAGCTTAGCGGGGGCCCTACCCCCCCCAGATACGCAGTATTTT. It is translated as CASSLAGALPPPDTQYF.

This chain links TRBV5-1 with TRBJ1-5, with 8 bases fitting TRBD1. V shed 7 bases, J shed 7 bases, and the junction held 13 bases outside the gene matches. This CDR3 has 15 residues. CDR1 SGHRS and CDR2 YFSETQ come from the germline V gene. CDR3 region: CASRTADRVGQPQHF. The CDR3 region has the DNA TGCGCCAGCCGAACCGCGGACAGGGTGGGGCAGCCCCAGCATTTT.

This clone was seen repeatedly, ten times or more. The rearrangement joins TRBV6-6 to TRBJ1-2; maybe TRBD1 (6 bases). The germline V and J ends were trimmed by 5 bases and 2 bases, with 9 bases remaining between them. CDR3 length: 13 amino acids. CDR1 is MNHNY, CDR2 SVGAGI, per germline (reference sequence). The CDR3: CASSPGTNYGYTF. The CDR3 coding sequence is TGTGCCAGCAGTCCCGGGACAAACTATGGCTACACCTTC.

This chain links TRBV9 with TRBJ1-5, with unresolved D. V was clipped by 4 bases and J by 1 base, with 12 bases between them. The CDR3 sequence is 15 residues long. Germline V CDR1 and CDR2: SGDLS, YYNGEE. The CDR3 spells CASSLSGQSNQPQHF. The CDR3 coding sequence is TGTGCCAGCAGCCTTAGTGGGCAGAGCAATCAGCCCCAGCATTTT.

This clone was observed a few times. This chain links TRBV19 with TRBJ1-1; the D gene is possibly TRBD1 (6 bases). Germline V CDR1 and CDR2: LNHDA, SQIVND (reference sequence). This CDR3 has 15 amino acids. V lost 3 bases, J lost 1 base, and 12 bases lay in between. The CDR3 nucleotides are TGTGCCAGTAGTATCCCCGGCAGGGGGAACACTGAAGCTTTCTTT. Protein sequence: CASSIPGRGNTEAFF.

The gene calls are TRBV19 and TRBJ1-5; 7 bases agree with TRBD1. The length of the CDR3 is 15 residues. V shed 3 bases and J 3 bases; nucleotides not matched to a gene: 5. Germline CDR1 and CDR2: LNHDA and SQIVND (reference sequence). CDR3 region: CASSIGGGYNQPQHF. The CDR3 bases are TGTGCCAGTAGTATTGGAGGGGGCTACAATCAGCCCCAGCATTTT.

Here the CDR3 reads CASSIERGRGPQHF. The DNA of the CDR3 is TGTGCCAGTAGTATTGAGAGGGGGCGCGGGCCCCAGCATTTT. The chain joins TRBV19 to TRBJ1-5; 7 bases align to TRBD1. The V segment lost 3 bases and the J segment 9 bases; nucleotides outside the gene matches: 8. The CDR3 runs 14 residues. Germline V gives CDR1 LNHDA, CDR2 SQIVND (reference sequence).

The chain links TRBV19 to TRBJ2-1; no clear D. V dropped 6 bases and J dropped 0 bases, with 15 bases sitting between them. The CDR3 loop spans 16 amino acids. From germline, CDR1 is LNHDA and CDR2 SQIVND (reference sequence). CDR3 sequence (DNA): TGTGCCAGTAGGACTTCGAAGGTGGGCTCCTACAATGAGCAGTTCTTC. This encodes CASRTSKVGSYNEQFF.

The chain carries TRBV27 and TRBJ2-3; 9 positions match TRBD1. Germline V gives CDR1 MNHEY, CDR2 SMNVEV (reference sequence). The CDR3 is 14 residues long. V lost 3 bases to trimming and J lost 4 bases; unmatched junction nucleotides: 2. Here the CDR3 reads CASSLRTGADTQYF. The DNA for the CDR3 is TGTGCCAGCAGTTTGCGGACAGGGGCAGATACGCAGTATTTT.

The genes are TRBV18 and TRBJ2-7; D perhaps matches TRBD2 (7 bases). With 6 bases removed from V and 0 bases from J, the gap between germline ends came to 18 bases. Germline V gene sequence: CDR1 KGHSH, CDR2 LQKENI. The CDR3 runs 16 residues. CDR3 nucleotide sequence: TGTGCCAGCTCCGCTCAGAGGGGGGGAAGCTCCTACGAGCAGTACTTC. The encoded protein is CASSAQRGGSSYEQYF.

The CDR3 sequence: CASSQNGRGNQPQHF. The CDR3 nucleotides are TGTGCCAGCAGCCAAAATGGCCGGGGAAATCAGCCCCAGCATTTT. This sequence joins TRBV4-2 and TRBJ1-5; D remains ambiguous. Trimming stripped 2 bases from V and 4 bases from J, with 12 bases between. The CDR3 length is 15 residues. The germline gives CDR1 LGHNA, CDR2 YNFKEQ.

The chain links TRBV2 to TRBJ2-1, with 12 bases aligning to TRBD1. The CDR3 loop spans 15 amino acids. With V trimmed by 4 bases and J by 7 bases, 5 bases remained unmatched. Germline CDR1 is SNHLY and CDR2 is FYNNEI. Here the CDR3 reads CASSAPGQGANEQFF. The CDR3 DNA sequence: TGTGCCAGCAGTGCGCCGGGACAGGGGGCGAATGAGCAGTTCTTC.

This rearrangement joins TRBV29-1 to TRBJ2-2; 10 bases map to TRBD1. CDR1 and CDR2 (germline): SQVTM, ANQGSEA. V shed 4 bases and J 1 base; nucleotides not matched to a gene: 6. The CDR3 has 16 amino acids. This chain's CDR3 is CSVAGGQGRNTGELFF. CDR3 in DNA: TGCAGCGTTGCGGGGGGACAGGGGCGGAACACCGGGGAGCTGTTTTTT.

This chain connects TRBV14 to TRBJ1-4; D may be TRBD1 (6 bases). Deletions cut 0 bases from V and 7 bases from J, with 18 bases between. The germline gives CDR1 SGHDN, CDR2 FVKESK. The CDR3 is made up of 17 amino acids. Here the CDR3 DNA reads TGTGCCAGCAGCCAAGAAAGTAGCAGGACAGATCGTGAAAAACTGTTTTTT. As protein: CASSQESSRTDREKLFF.

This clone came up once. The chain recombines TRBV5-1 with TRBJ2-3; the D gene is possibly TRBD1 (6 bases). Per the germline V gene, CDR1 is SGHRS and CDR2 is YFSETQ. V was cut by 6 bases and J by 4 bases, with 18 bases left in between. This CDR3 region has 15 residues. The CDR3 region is CASTIGLRGPDTQYF. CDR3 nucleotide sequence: TGCGCCAGCACCATCGGACTCAGGGGCCCAGATACGCAGTATTTT. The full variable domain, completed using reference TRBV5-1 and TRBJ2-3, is KAGVTQTPRYLIKTRGQQVTLSCSPISGHRSVSWYQQTPGQGLQFLFEYFSETQRNKGNFPGRFSGRQFSNSRSEMNVSTLELGDSALYLCASTIGLRGPDTQYFGPGTRLTVL.

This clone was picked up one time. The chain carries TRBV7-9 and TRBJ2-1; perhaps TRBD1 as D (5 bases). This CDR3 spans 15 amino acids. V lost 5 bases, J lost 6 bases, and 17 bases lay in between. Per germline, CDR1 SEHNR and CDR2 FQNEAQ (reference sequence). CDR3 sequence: CASSTGPWLFNEQFF. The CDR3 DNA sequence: TGTGCCAGCAGCACAGGACCCTGGCTGTTCAATGAGCAGTTCTTC.

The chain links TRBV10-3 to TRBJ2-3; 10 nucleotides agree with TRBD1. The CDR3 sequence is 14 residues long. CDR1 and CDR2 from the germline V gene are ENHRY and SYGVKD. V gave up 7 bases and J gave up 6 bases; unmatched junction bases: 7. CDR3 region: CAIKRETGGDTQYF. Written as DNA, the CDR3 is TGTGCCATCAAAAGGGAGACAGGGGGCGATACGCAGTATTTT.

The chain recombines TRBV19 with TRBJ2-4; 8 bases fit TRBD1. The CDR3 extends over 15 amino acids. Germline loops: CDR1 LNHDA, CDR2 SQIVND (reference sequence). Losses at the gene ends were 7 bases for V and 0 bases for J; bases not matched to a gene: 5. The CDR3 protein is CASMGQVSAKNIQYF. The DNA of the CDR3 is TGTGCCAGTATGGGACAGGTGTCAGCCAAAAACATTCAGTACTTC. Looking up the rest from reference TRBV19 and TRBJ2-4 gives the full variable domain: DGGITQSPKYLFRKEGQNVTLSCEQNLNHDAMYWYRQDPGQGLRLIYYSQIVNDFQKGDIAEGYSVSREKKESFPLTVTSAQKNPTAFYLCASMGQVSAKNIQYFGAGTRLSVL.

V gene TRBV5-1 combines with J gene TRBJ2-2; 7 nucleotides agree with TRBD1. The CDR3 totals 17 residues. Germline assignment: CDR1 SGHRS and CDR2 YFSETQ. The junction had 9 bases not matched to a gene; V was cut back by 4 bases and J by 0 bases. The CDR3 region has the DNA TGCGCCAGCAGCGCACTAAGACAGGGCGCGAACACCGGGGAGCTGTTTTTT. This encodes CASSALRQGANTGELFF.

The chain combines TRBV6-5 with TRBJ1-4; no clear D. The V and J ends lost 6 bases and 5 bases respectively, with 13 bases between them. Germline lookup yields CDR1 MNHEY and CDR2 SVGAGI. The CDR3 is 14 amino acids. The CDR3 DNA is TGTGCCAGCAGCCGAGGGAGGCTAAATGAAAAACTGTTTTTT. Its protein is CASSRGRLNEKLFF.

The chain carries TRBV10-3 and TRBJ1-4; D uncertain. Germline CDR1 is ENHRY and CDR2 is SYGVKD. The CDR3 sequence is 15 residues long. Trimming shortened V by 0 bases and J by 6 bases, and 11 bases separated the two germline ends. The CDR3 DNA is TGTGCCATCAGTGAGTCTAGGCCCGGGGATGAAAAACTGTTTTTT. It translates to CAISESRPGDEKLFF.

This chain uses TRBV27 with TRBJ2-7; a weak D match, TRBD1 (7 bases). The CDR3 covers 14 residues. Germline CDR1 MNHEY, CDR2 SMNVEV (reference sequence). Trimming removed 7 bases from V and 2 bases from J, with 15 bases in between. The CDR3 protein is CASKRQGGPYEQYF. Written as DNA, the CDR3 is TGTGCCAGCAAAAGGCAGGGGGGACCCTACGAGCAGTACTTC.